A selection of T cell receptor beta chains follows, all from one sample in a study of tumor and adjacent non-tumor tissue in lung cancer. TCRdb fed the multiplex PCR reads into MiXCR, producing one record per CDR3 protein. The sample holds roughly 69,000 distinct CDR3 sequences, approximately 73% seen once. Sample: distant non-tumor lung tissue. The receptors come from a man aged 60 to 69 with non-small cell lung cancer. The CDR3 runs from the conserved cysteine through the conserved F or W. A D gene is named only where the DNA matches it firmly. The size field is filled for only some rows; it gives once, few, many or a size class.

TRBV30,-,-,15,TRBJ2-4,CAWSKSDLAQNIQYF,TGTGCCTGGAGTAAAAGCGACTTAGCCCAAAACATTCAGTACTTC
TRBV2,-,TRBD2,16,TRBJ2-2,CASSDGLAQNTGELFF,TGTGCCAGCAGTGACGGACTAGCACAGAACACCGGGGAGCTGTTTTTT
TRBV7-9,-,TRBD1,15,TRBJ2-3,CVSSSRQGTSDTQYF,TGTGTCAGCAGCTCTCGACAGGGTACGTCAGATACGCAGTATTTT
TRBV6-5,-,-,12,TRBJ2-5,CASIDREETQYF,TGTGCCAGCATCGACAGGGAGGAGACTCAGTACTTC
TRBV28,-,TRBD1,15,TRBJ2-1,CGSSPPTGGYNEQFF,TGTGGAAGCAGTCCTCCGACAGGGGGATACAATGAGCAGTTCTTC
TRBV7-9,-,-,14,TRBJ2-7,CVSSPPWGGYEHYF,TGTGTCAGCAGCCCGCCATGGGGGGGCTACGAGCATTACTTC
TRBV6-1,-,-,12,TRBJ2-5,CASRELQENQYF,TGTGCCAGCAGGGAACTTCAAGAGAACCAGTACTTC
TRBV4-2,-,TRBD1,18,TRBJ2-4,CASSLSWTGNVTRNIQYF,TGTGCCAGCAGCCTTTCCTGGACAGGGAATGTAACCAGAAACATTCAGTACTTC
TRBV5-4,-,-,18,TRBJ1-1,CASSLEGGALGANIEAFF,TGTGCCAGCAGCTTGGAGGGTGGGGCCTTAGGTGCGAACATTGAGGCTTTCTTT
TRBV29-1,-,TRBD1,15,TRBJ2-7,CSATWGGQGSHGQYF,TGCAGCGCAACATGGGGGGGACAGGGTTCCCATGGGCAGTACTTC
TRBV6-5,-,TRBD2,15,TRBJ2-7,CASSYSWRETPEQYF,TGTGCCAGCAGCTACTCGTGGCGGGAGACGCCCGAGCAGTACTTC
TRBV18,-,TRBD1,16,TRBJ1-5,CASSPGTGAFTRPQHF,TGTGCCAGCTCACCAGGGACAGGTGCTTTCACGCGGCCCCAGCATTTT
TRBV2,-,-,14,TRBJ2-2,CASSWQGDTGELFF,TGTGCCAGCAGTTGGCAGGGAGACACCGGGGAGCTGTTTTTT
TRBV14,many,TRBD1,16,TRBJ1-1,CASSQTRQGTGTEAFF,TGTGCCAGCAGCCAAACGAGACAGGGGACAGGAACTGAAGCTTTCTTT
TRBV6-1,-,-,12,TRBJ2-7,CVSRPLLGRGYF,TGCGTCAGCAGACCCCTCTTGGGTCGTGGGTACTTC
TRBV10-3,-,TRBD1,16,TRBJ2-7,CAIIEPGTGSSYEQYF,TGTGCCATCATCGAACCCGGGACAGGTTCATCCTACGAGCAGTACTTC
TRBV28,-,TRBD1,16,TRBJ2-2,CASSDPGQGLAGGLFF,TGTGCCAGCAGTGATCCAGGACAGGGATTAGCCGGGGGGCTGTTTTTT
TRBV24-1,-,-,13,TRBJ2-7,CANSVAHGYEQYF,TGTGCCAACAGTGTAGCGCATGGTTACGAGCAGTACTTC
TRBV6-1,once,-,14,TRBJ1-5,CASNGEGENQPQHF,TGTGCCAGCAATGGGGAGGGCGAAAATCAGCCCCAGCATTTT
TRBV28,-,TRBD1,18,TRBJ1-4,CASSERGGSGIGIRKLFF,TGTGCCAGCAGTGAGAGAGGGGGCAGCGGGATCGGGATCCGAAAACTGTTTTTT
TRBV7-9,-,-,14,TRBJ2-7,CASSPSWGGYQQYF,TGTGCCAGCAGCCCGTCCTGGGGGGGCTACCAGCAGTACTTC
TRBV29-1,-,TRBD2,14,TRBJ2-1,CSVCGAGGPAEEFF,TGCAGCGTTTGCGGAGCGGGAGGGCCAGCTGAGGAATTCTTC
TRBV24-1,many,-,17,TRBJ2-5,CATSDLPTGGVKETQYF,TGTGCCACCAGTGATTTACCAACAGGAGGGGTGAAAGAGACCCAGTACTTC
TRBV29-1,many,-,12,TRBJ2-3,CSVDGNGDTQYF,TGCAGCGTTGACGGGAATGGAGATACGCAGTATTTT
TRBV6-2/TRBV6-3,-,-,16,TRBJ1-2,CASRFWEGKMFYDYTF,TGTGCCAGCAGATTCTGGGAGGGAAAAATGTTCTATGACTACACCTTC
TRBV4-1,-,TRBD1,15,TRBJ2-3,CTSSPDRGLTDMQYF,TGCACCAGCAGCCCGGACAGGGGGCTGACAGATATGCAGTATTTT
TRBV11-1,-,TRBD1,17,TRBJ2-6,CASSRTGRPAGANLLTF,TGTGCCAGTAGTCGGACAGGGAGGCCTGCTGGGGCCAACCTCCTGACTTTC
TRBV11-3,few,-,14,TRBJ2-5,CASSTLKQQGTQYF,TGTGCCAGCAGCACCCTGAAGCAACAAGGGACCCAGTACTTC
TRBV11-1,once,-,14,TRBJ2-2,CASSYNSGTGELFF,TGTGCCAGCAGCTATAATAGTGGTACCGGGGAACTGTTTTTC
TRBV5-1,once,-,14,TRBJ2-7,CASSLVLGVDERYF,TGCGCCAGCAGCTTGGTGCTAGGGGTAGATGAGCGGTACTTC
TRBV29-1,-,-,13,TRBJ2-5,CSVLGGSGGAQHF,TGCAGCGTTTTAGGTGGGAGTGGGGGGGCCCAGCACTTC
TRBV7-2,once,-,15,TRBJ2-1,CASSLPPSGYNEQFF,TGTGCCAGCAGCTTACCTCCAAGTGGGTACAATGAGCAGTTCTTC
TRBV9,few,-,15,TRBJ2-6,CASSVESPGANVLTF,TGTGCCAGCAGCGTAGAGTCTCCTGGGGCCAACGTCCTGACTTTC
TRBV11-2,-,-,13,TRBJ1-3,CASSLGAGNTIYF,TGTGCCAGCAGCTTAGGGGCTGGAAACACCATATATTTT
TRBV29-1,-,-,15,TRBJ2-1,CRARPVAEKGNEQFF,TGCAGGGCACGTCCTGTAGCGGAAAAAGGGAATGAGCAGTTCTTT
TRBV5-1,-,-,15,TRBJ2-2,CASTLGDRNTGELFF,TGCGCCAGCACTCTGGGGGATCGGAACACCGGGGAGCTGTTTTTT
TRBV29-1,few,TRBD1,15,TRBJ2-7,CSATRGGQGSREQYF,TGCAGCGCGACGAGGGGGGGACAGGGTTCCCGCGAGCAGTACTTC
TRBV20-1,-,-,16,TRBJ1-2,CSASVPCSDHRGGYTF,TGCAGTGCTAGCGTCCCTTGTTCAGACCATCGGGGAGGCTATACCTTC
TRBV12-3/TRBV12-4,-,-,15,TRBJ1-5,CASTPGGYSNQPQHF,TGTGCCAGCACTCCAGGAGGCTATAGCAATCAGCCCCAGCATTTT
TRBV12-3/TRBV12-4,-,TRBD1,15,TRBJ1-2,CANSNPKTGFYGYTF,TGTGCCAACAGCAATCCAAAGACAGGGTTCTATGGTTACACCTTC
TRBV10-1,-,-,12,TRBJ2-7,CASRELRDEQYF,TGCGCCAGTAGAGAGTTGAGAGACGAGCAGTACTTC
TRBV4-1,-,-,14,TRBJ2-1,CAGSQERNYNEQFF,TGCGCCGGCAGCCAGGAACGCAACTACAATGAGCAATTCTTC
TRBV5-6,-,-,12,TRBJ2-1,CASSLDHIEQFF,TGTGCCAGCAGCCTCGATCACATTGAGCAGTTCTTC
TRBV28,-,-,14,TRBJ2-2,CASRQSSVSGELFF,TGTGCCAGCAGACAGAGTAGTGTGTCCGGGGAGCTGTTTTTT
TRBV6-2/TRBV6-3,-,-,16,TRBJ2-7,CASRYSSLLAGVEQYF,TGTGCCAGCAGATACTCGTCACTACTAGCAGGAGTCGAGCAGTACTTC
TRBV11-3,once,TRBD2,13,TRBJ2-2,CDSSLREVGELFF,TGTGACAGTAGCCTACGGGAGGTCGGGGAGCTGTTTTTT
TRBV4-2,-,-,16,TRBJ2-2,CASSHESGTNTGELSF,TGTGCCAGTAGCCATGAGAGCGGAACGAACACCGGGGAGCTGTCTTTT
TRBV6-5,-,-,14,TRBJ2-7,CASSYSSGAYEQYF,TGTGCCAGCAGTTACTCGTCAGGGGCCTACGAGCAGTACTTC
TRBV19,few,TRBD2,16,TRBJ2-3,CASSIIAGGPGDTQYF,TGTGCCAGTAGTATAATAGCGGGAGGGCCTGGAGATACGCAGTATTTT
TRBV11-3,-,TRBD2,14,TRBJ2-5,CASNPSGAAETQYF,TGTGCCAGCAACCCTAGCGGAGCCGCGGAGACCCAGTACTTC
TRBV13,-,-,15,TRBJ2-3,CVSSLARQNTDTQYF,TGTGTCAGCAGCTTAGCTAGGCAGAACACAGATACGCAGTATTTT
TRBV5-1,-,-,13,TRBJ1-1,CASSSQGVSEAFF,TGCGCCAGCAGCTCACAGGGTGTCTCTGAAGCTTTCTTT
TRBV7-9,few,TRBD2,14,TRBJ2-7,CTSSGGTSRSEQYF,TGTACCAGCAGCGGAGGGACTAGCCGGTCTGAGCAGTACTTC
TRBV12-3/TRBV12-4,-,-,11,TRBJ2-7,CTSSLSYEPYF,TGTACCAGCAGTTTATCCTACGAGCCGTACTTC